This T cell receptor (beta chain) came from a study of T cell responses to AZD1222 COVID-19 vaccine. The method was immunoSEQ multiplex PCR; TCRdb's version includes in-frame clones alone and lacks a portion of them. The sample yields about 110,000 clones, about 85% seen once. Specimen: peripheral blood, collected 28 days after the second AZD1222 dose. This receptor was obtained from an adult who received the AZD1222 COVID-19 vaccine.

The CDR3 DNA reads as TGTGCCAGCAGTTACGACTCGGGTACTGAAGCTTTCTTT. Its translation is CASSYDSGTEAFF. V is TRBV6-5 and J is TRBJ1-1, with D unresolved. The CDR3 covers 13 residues. V shed 2 bases and J shed 5 bases, with 9 bases lying between them. The V gene's germline CDR1 is MNHEY and CDR2 SVGAGI.